The source of this T cell receptor beta chain is a study of blood T cell repertoires in COVID-19. This CDR3 is built from 19 residues. The germline CDR1 and CDR2 sequences are SGHTA and FQGNSA. Trimming took 1 base from V and 4 from J; bases not matched to a gene: 14. This clone was counted a single time. Measured with immunoSEQ multiplex PCR; TCRdb has only the in-frame clones, and not every one. Here the sample spans approximately 56,000 clones, approximately 80% being singletons. This rearrangement joins TRBV7-2 to TRBJ2-1, with 9 bases aligning to TRBD2. Sequencing used peripheral blood. The TCR originated in a woman of 80 years or more with acute or convalescent COVID-19. Here the CDR3 DNA reads TGTGCCAGCAGCTTAGTCTCCTCAACCGGGACTAGCAAGTACAATGAGCAGTTCTTC. It encodes CASSLVSSTGTSKYNEQFF.